The 27 T cell receptor beta chains listed next were all sequenced from one sample in a study of CD8+CD57+ T cells in acquired aplastic anemia. The template for TCR beta VDJ and CDR3 sequence profiling was genomic DNA. TCRdb ran MiXCR on the reads and lists one entry per CDR3 protein. Of around 200,000 distinct CDR3 sequences in the sample, over 40% were seen once. The sequenced patients had an expansion of CD8+CD57+ cells seen by flow cytometry. The source material was sorted CD4+, CD8+, or CD8+CD57+ T cells (not recorded which) from PBMCs. The receptors here all came from a human donor with aplastic anemia.

The V call is TRBV10-3, the J call TRBJ1-4; TRBD1 matches 9 bases. CDR3 length: 16 amino acids. Unmatched junction bases numbered 6, after V lost 5 bases and J lost 2 bases. Germline assignment: CDR1 ENHRY and CDR2 SYGVKD. In nucleotides, the CDR3 is TGTGCCATCAGTTACGACAGGGGGGCGACTAATGAAAAACTGTTTTTT. The encoded protein is CAISYDRGATNEKLFF.

This clonotype occurred many times. The chain is built from TRBV5-8 and TRBJ2-5, with TRBD2 matching 8 bases. Germline trimming cut 4 bases from V and 4 bases from J; bases unmatched to any gene: 9. The CDR3 runs to 15 residues. In germline, CDR1 is SGHTS, CDR2 YDEGEE. This CDR3 reads CASSLPGGAGETQYF. CDR3 nucleotide sequence: TGTGCCAGCAGCCTGCCCGGGGGGGCGGGAGAGACCCAGTACTTC.

In its sample, this clonotype was seen many times. The chain recombines TRBV25-1 with TRBJ2-5, with TRBD2 as a possible D gene (5 bases). This CDR3 has 15 residues. Per the germline V gene, CDR1 is MGHDK and CDR2 is SYGVNS. Trimming removed 4 bases from V and 2 bases from J, with 14 bases in between. Here the CDR3 reads CASSAAGRSQETQYF. CDR3 DNA sequence: TGTGCCAGCAGTGCGGCTGGGAGAAGTCAAGAGACCCAGTACTTC.

The chain combines TRBV29-1 with TRBJ1-2; D is possibly TRBD1 (5 bases). V was cut by 8 bases and J by 0 bases, with 13 bases left in between. Looked up from germline, CDR1 is SQVTM and CDR2 is ANQGSEA. This CDR3 is built from 13 residues. CDR3 protein: CSFGTEANYGYTF. DNA of the CDR3: TGCAGCTTCGGGACGGAAGCTAACTATGGCTACACCTTC.

This clonotype appeared many times. This chain uses TRBV29-1 with TRBJ2-3, with D possibly TRBD1 on 5 matching bases. Trimming stripped 4 bases from V and 6 bases from J, with 20 bases between. The CDR3 is made up of 15 amino acids. The V gene's germline CDR1 is SQVTM and CDR2 ANQGSEA. CDR3 in DNA: TGCAGCGTTGTATTGTTTACAGGCCGCAGGGATACGCAGTATTTT. Protein sequence: CSVVLFTGRRDTQYF.

This clonotype appeared many times. The chain links TRBV29-1 to TRBJ1-3; no definite D call. CDR1 is SQVTM, CDR2 ANQGSEA, per germline. This CDR3 has 14 amino acids. Trimming took off 6 bases at V and 3 bases at J, with 15 bases between the two ends. The DNA for the CDR3 is TGCAGCGTAAACTCTAGGGATATTGGAAACACCATATATTTT. It yields the protein CSVNSRDIGNTIYF. The full variable domain, completed using reference TRBV29-1 and TRBJ1-3, is SAVISQKPSRDICQRGTSLTIQCQVDSQVTMMFWYRQQPGQSLTLIATANQGSEATYESGFVIDKFPISRPNLTFSTLTVSNMSPEDSSIYLCSVNSRDIGNTIYFGEGSWLTVV.

With regard to this clonotype: A much larger clone lies one base from this, so it may be a read error. J is TRBJ1-1 and V is TRBV7-9; D is perhaps TRBD1 (5 bases). CDR1 and CDR2 (germline): SEHNR, FQNEAQ (reference sequence). The CDR3 is made up of 15 amino acids. CDR3 amino acids: CAGSLVGDPNTEAFF. In DNA, the CDR3 is TGTGCCGGCAGTTTGGTGGGGGACCCGAACACTGAAGCTTTCTTT.

The chain combines TRBV19 with TRBJ1-5, with D possibly being TRBD1 (6 bases). Per the germline V gene, CDR1 is LNHDA and CDR2 is SQIVND (reference sequence). CDR3 length: 15 residues. Trimming stripped 6 bases from V and 6 bases from J, with 18 bases between. The CDR3 loop reads CASREGERAVQPQHF. In DNA form, the CDR3 reads TGTGCCAGTAGGGAGGGGGAGCGGGCAGTTCAGCCCCAGCATTTT.

The table lists this clonotype with a few counts. The chain recombines TRBV28 with TRBJ2-3; 12 nucleotides align to TRBD2. V was pared by 3 bases and J by 4 bases, with 5 bases of the junction left unmatched. Germline CDR1 is MDHEN and CDR2 is SYDVKM. This CDR3 spans 16 amino acids. CDR3 sequence (DNA): TGTGCCAGCAGTTTTGGGCTAGCGGGGGGGTCAGATACGCAGTATTTT. Protein product: CASSFGLAGGSDTQYF.

V gene TRBV19 combines with J gene TRBJ1-1; D unresolved. This CDR3 region has 13 residues. V lost 9 bases to trimming and J lost 1 base, with 12 bases between them. CDR1 is LNHDA and CDR2 is SQIVND in the germline V gene (reference sequence). In nucleotides, the CDR3 is TGTGCCAGCGAGCTACAGAGGAACACTGAAGCTTTCTTT. Its protein product is CASELQRNTEAFF.

V and J are TRBV19 and TRBJ2-1; tentatively, D is TRBD2 (6 bases). CDR1 and CDR2 (germline): LNHDA, SQIVND (reference sequence). The V end lost 4 bases, the J end lost 9 bases, and 16 bases lay between the germline ends. The CDR3 runs to 14 residues. CDR3 in DNA: TGTGCCAGTAGTAGGAGGGGTGGATGGGGTGAGCAGTTCTTC. Translating it yields CASSRRGGWGEQFF.

The chain carries TRBV24-1 and TRBJ2-5, with a possible D match to TRBD1 (8 bases). V lost 4 bases and J lost 5, with 16 bases in between. Germline CDR1 reads KGHDR; CDR2 reads SFDVKD. The CDR3 is 15 residues long. CDR3 protein: CATSEAGQGGETQYF. The DNA for the CDR3 is TGTGCCACCAGTGAGGCTGGACAGGGAGGGGAGACCCAGTACTTC.

The chain combines TRBV7-2 with TRBJ1-1; possible D gene TRBD1, 6 bases. Between the trimmed V and J ends, which lost 5 bases and 4 bases, there was a span of 11 bases. Germline loops: CDR1 SGHTA, CDR2 FQGNSA. This CDR3 contains 13 residues. This CDR3 reads CASSPRGGTEAFF. The CDR3 DNA sequence: TGTGCCAGCAGCCCAAGGGGGGGCACTGAAGCTTTCTTT.

This clonotype came up many times. The chain couples TRBV5-6 to TRBJ2-7; either TRBD1 or TRBD2 may fit D (5 bases each). Trimming pared 4 bases from V and 0 bases from J, leaving 8 bases between. The CDR3 is 13 residues long. CDR1 is SGHDT, CDR2 YYEEEE, per germline. The chain's CDR3 is CASSRDRSYEQYF. The CDR3 DNA follows: TGTGCCAGCAGCAGGGACCGCTCCTACGAGCAGTACTTC.

Only one count was recorded for this clonotype. This chain links TRBV20-1 with TRBJ2-5, with 10 bases that match TRBD2. Germline trimming cut 5 bases from V and 0 bases from J; bases unmatched to any gene: 3. The CDR3 length is 14 residues. Germline V gene data show CDR1 as DFQATT and CDR2 as SNEGSKA (reference sequence). The CDR3: CSAGTSEDQETQYF. CDR3 coding DNA: TGCAGTGCTGGGACTAGCGAGGACCAAGAGACCCAGTACTTC.

This sequence joins TRBV5-4 and TRBJ1-5; TRBD1 agrees at 7 bases. The CDR3 spans 15 residues. In germline, CDR1 is SGHNT, CDR2 YYREEE (reference sequence). V shed 4 bases and J 10 bases; nucleotides not matched to a gene: 14. Here the CDR3 reads CASSARTGGNSPQHF. CDR3 DNA: TGTGCCAGCAGCGCGAGGACAGGCGGAAATTCACCCCAGCATTTT. Supplemented by reference TRBV5-4 and TRBJ1-5, the full variable domain reads ETGVTQSPTHLIKTRGQQVTLRCSSQSGHNTVSWYQQALGQGPQFIFQYYREEENGRGNFPPRFSGLQFPNYSSELNVNALELDDSALYLCASSARTGGNSPQHFGDGTRLSIL.

This clonotype was recorded at least ten times. The chain combines TRBV5-8 with TRBJ1-6, with D perhaps TRBD1 (5 bases). CDR1 and CDR2 (germline): SGHTS, YDEGEE. The V end lost 2 bases, the J end lost 0 bases, and 9 bases lay between the germline ends. The CDR3 has 16 amino acids. In DNA form, the CDR3 reads TGTGCCAGCAGCTTTGGGGGAAGCTCCTATAATTCACCCCTCCACTTT. Amino acid sequence: CASSFGGSSYNSPLHF.

This chain uses TRBV9 with TRBJ1-2; D is possibly TRBD1 (6 bases). The CDR3 is 17 residues long. Germline V CDR1 and CDR2: SGDLS, YYNGEE. V dropped 3 bases and J dropped 2 bases, with 20 bases sitting between them. Here the CDR3 DNA reads TGTGCCAGCAGCGAGACCCACAACAGGGACACAAACTATGGCTACACCTTC. Its protein is CASSETHNRDTNYGYTF.

This chain uses TRBV24-1 with TRBJ2-1, with D unresolved. The CDR3 is made up of 15 amino acids. V was pared by 0 bases and J by 5 bases, with 10 bases between. The V gene's germline CDR1 is KGHDR and CDR2 SFDVKD. The CDR3 loop reads CATSDLRPQNNEQFF. DNA for the CDR3: TGTGCCACCAGTGATTTGCGACCCCAGAACAATGAGCAGTTCTTC.

This clonotype was picked up one time. The chain uses TRBV20-1 and TRBJ2-7; TRBD2 aligns across 13 bases. Germline loops: CDR1 DFQATT, CDR2 SNEGSKA (reference sequence). The CDR3 sequence is 17 residues long. With 2 bases clipped from V and 3 bases from J, the junction kept 10 bases outside the gene matches. The CDR3 loop is CSARRTSGGSNRYEQYF. The DNA of the CDR3 is TGCAGTGCTAGAAGGACTAGCGGGGGTTCAAACCGCTACGAGCAGTACTTC.

This chain connects TRBV10-3 to TRBJ1-5; D is unresolved. Germline V gene data show CDR1 as ENHRY and CDR2 as SYGVKD. Trimming took 3 bases from V and 1 from J, leaving 13 bases between them. This CDR3 is 16 amino acids long. CDR3 DNA: TGTGCCATCAGTGATGGCGGGGTTTCGAGCAATCAGCCCCAGCATTTT. Its translation: CAISDGGVSSNQPQHF.

Many counts were recorded for this clonotype. The rearrangement links TRBV24-1 to TRBJ2-6; D unresolved. Germline V lookup: CDR1 KGHDR, CDR2 SFDVKD. CDR3 length equals 13 residues. The V and J ends lost 4 bases and 2 bases respectively, with 2 bases between them. The CDR3 sequence: CATSDAGANVLTF. For the CDR3, the DNA is TGTGCCACCAGTGACGCTGGGGCCAACGTCCTGACTTTC.

There are a few counts of this clonotype. J is TRBJ1-4 and V is TRBV27; D is ambiguous. The V and J ends lost 2 bases and 8 bases respectively, with 24 bases between them. CDR1 MNHEY and CDR2 SMNVEV come from the germline V gene (reference sequence). The CDR3 covers 18 residues. CDR3 in amino acids: CASSLQLRESTPTEKLFF. In DNA form, the CDR3 reads TGTGCCAGCAGTTTACAGCTAAGGGAATCGACACCGACAGAAAAACTGTTTTTT.

This clonotype was observed at least ten times. The chain has TRBV20-1 and TRBJ1-6, with D unresolved. The ends were cut back, 3 bases at V and 1 base at J, with 10 bases in the middle. This CDR3 is 15 amino acids long. In germline, CDR1 is DFQATT, CDR2 SNEGSKA (reference sequence). The CDR3 loop is CSARGVLSYNSPLHF. The CDR3, as DNA: TGCAGTGCTAGGGGCGTACTATCCTATAATTCACCCCTCCACTTT.

The chain is built from TRBV7-9 and TRBJ2-3, with D perhaps assigned TRBD1 or TRBD2 (6 bases each). V lost 1 base, J lost 6 bases, and 11 bases lay in between. This CDR3 contains 14 residues. CDR1 and CDR2 (germline): SEHNR, FQNEAQ (reference sequence). The CDR3 bases are TGTGCCAGCAGCTTAGGGGGGGCCAAGGATACGCAGTATTTT. Encoded protein: CASSLGGAKDTQYF.

This chain connects TRBV7-9 to TRBJ2-7; 10 bases agree with TRBD2. V trimming: 1 base; J trimming: 5 bases; junction bases outside the gene matches: 5. From germline, CDR1 is SEHNR and CDR2 FQNEAQ (reference sequence). CDR3 length equals 15 residues. Written as DNA, the CDR3 is TGTGCCAGCAGCTTAGTTAGCGGGGGGTTGAACGAGCAGTACTTC. Translating it yields CASSLVSGGLNEQYF.

The CDR3 spells CASSRLWVRSRGRSPLHF. DNA of the CDR3: TGTGCCAGCAGCCGTCTCTGGGTCAGGAGCAGGGGGCGTTCACCCCTCCACTTT. This chain uses TRBV11-3 with TRBJ1-6; 8 nucleotides align to TRBD1. Germline CDR1 reads SGHNT; CDR2 reads YENEEA. Losses at the gene ends were 5 bases for V and 9 bases for J; bases not matched to a gene: 18. The CDR3 is 18 amino acids.